This TCR beta chain was identified in a study of blood T cell repertoires in COVID-19. Across the whole study: Samples of COVID-19 (acute and convalescent) were obtained from the United States, Italy and Spain.

Only in-frame clones appear in the TCRdb table, and some are missing; sequencing was by immunoSEQ multiplex PCR. In the table there are 45,000 to 70,000 clones, 80% of which are singletons. This clone has a handful of counts. CDR1 GTSNPN and CDR2 SVGIG come from the germline V gene (reference sequence). With 2 bases removed from V and 7 bases from J, the gap between germline ends came to 14 bases. The CDR3 length is 14 residues. The TCR comes from a man in his 60s with acute or convalescent COVID-19. The chain recombines TRBV30 with TRBJ1-4; D might be TRBD1 (5 bases). The sample was peripheral blood. This chain's CDR3 is CAWSTWGRAEKLFF. The CDR3 coding sequence is TGTGCCTGGAGTACATGGGGCAGGGCTGAAAAACTGTTTTTT.